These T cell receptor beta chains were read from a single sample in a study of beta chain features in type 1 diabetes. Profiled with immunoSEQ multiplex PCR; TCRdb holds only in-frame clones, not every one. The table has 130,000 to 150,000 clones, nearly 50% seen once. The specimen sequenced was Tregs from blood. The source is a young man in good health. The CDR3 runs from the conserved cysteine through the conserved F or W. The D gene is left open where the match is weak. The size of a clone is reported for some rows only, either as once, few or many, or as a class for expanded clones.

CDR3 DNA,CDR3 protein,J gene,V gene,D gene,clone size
TGTGCCAGCAGTCGACAGGGTCGTACTGAAGCTTTCTTT,CASSRQGRTEAFF,TRBJ1-1,TRBV6-5,TRBD1,once
TGCGCCAGCAGCACAGGGGGTGGCCAAGAGACCCAGTACTTC,CASSTGGGQETQYF,TRBJ2-5,TRBV5-1,TRBD1,few
TGCGCCAGCAGGCCAAGTCTACTGAGCACCGGGGAGCTGTTTTTT,CASRPSLLSTGELFF,TRBJ2-2,TRBV4-3,-,-
TGTGCCAGTAGTATCACCAACGGGGGCACTGAAGCTTTCTTT,CASSITNGGTEAFF,TRBJ1-1,TRBV19,-,-
TGTGCCAGCAGCTTGTTGGGACAGTTTCAGCCCCAGCATTTT,CASSLLGQFQPQHF,TRBJ1-5,TRBV7-8,TRBD1,few
TGTGCCAGCAGCCCACAGGGGTTCAGCTACGAGCAGTACTTC,CASSPQGFSYEQYF,TRBJ2-7,TRBV7-3,TRBD1,-
TGTGCCAGCAGCTTGACAGGGTCGGAAGGCTACACCTTC,CASSLTGSEGYTF,TRBJ1-2,TRBV5-6,-,-
TGTGCCAGCAGACTACGAGGTGCAGATACGCAGTATTTT,CASRLRGADTQYF,TRBJ2-3,TRBV7-2,-,-
TGTGCCAGCAGTTTGCGCCGGACAGCCACCTACGAGCAGTACTTC,CASSLRRTATYEQYF,TRBJ2-7,TRBV27,-,-
TGTGCCAGCAGCCCAGACTATGGCGGCGGCACAGATACGCAGTATTTT,CASSPDYGGGTDTQYF,TRBJ2-3,TRBV5-8,-,-
TGTGCCAGTAGTATCCAGGGGTTGGGTAGCAATCAGCCCCAGCATTTT,CASSIQGLGSNQPQHF,TRBJ1-5,TRBV19,-,-
TGTGCCAGCAGCAACAGCTACACCGGGGAGCTGTTTTTT,CASSNSYTGELFF,TRBJ2-2,TRBV11-3,-,-
TGCAGTGCTGCCGGGACAGGGACGTACTTC,CSAAGTGTYF,TRBJ2-5,TRBV20-1,TRBD1,-
TGTGCCAGCAGCCCCCAGGGCAGCAGCGCCTACGAGCAGTACTTC,CASSPQGSSAYEQYF,TRBJ2-7,TRBV27,-,few
TGTGCCAGCAGTTTAGGGACAGGGTCTAGCACAGATACGCAGTATTTT,CASSLGTGSSTDTQYF,TRBJ2-3,TRBV27,TRBD1,few
TGTGCCAGCAGCGTACAAACAGGGGGCACCGGGGAGCTGTTTTTT,CASSVQTGGTGELFF,TRBJ2-2,TRBV9,TRBD1,-
TGTGCCAGCCGAGACAGGGGGCTAGCAGATACGCAGTATTTT,CASRDRGLADTQYF,TRBJ2-3,TRBV28,TRBD1,-
TGTGCCAGCAGTGAAGCGCTCCGGGGTTTCCAAGAGACCCAGTACTTC,CASSEALRGFQETQYF,TRBJ2-5,TRBV6-1,-,few
TGTGCCAGCAGCGTGGGACAGGGTACCGAGCAGTACTTC,CASSVGQGTEQYF,TRBJ2-7,TRBV9,TRBD1,-
TGCGCCTCTCCCTGCGGGGGAGTTATTACAGATACGCAGTATTTT,CASPCGGVITDTQYF,TRBJ2-3,TRBV10-1,TRBD2,-
TGCGCCAGCAGCACCCGGACAGGGACTGAAGCTTTCTTT,CASSTRTGTEAFF,TRBJ1-1,TRBV4-3,TRBD1,-
TGCAGCGTTGGGGACAGGAACACTGAAGCTTTCTTT,CSVGDRNTEAFF,TRBJ1-1,TRBV29-1,TRBD1,-
TGTGCCAGCGCGACAGGAGCATATAGCAATCAGCCCCAGCATTTT,CASATGAYSNQPQHF,TRBJ1-5,TRBV28,-,-
TGTGCCAGCAGCTTTTACAGGGATAACTCGGACGAGCAGTACTTC,CASSFYRDNSDEQYF,TRBJ2-7,TRBV7-9,-,-
TGCAGCGTTGGGGGACAGTCGCAGTTCTTC,CSVGGQSQFF,TRBJ2-1,TRBV29-1,TRBD1,-
TGTGCCAGCTCCCGGGCGTCTAGCGGTAACAATGAGCAGTTCTTC,CASSRASSGNNEQFF,TRBJ2-1,TRBV18,TRBD2,-
TGTGCCAGCAGCTTAGAACTAGCGGGGATTGGTACCTCAGAGACCCAGTACTTC,CASSLELAGIGTSETQYF,TRBJ2-5,TRBV7-2,TRBD2,-
TGCGCCAGCAGCTTGGGTACTAGCCCGAATGAGCAGTTCTTC,CASSLGTSPNEQFF,TRBJ2-1,TRBV5-1,-,few
TGTGCCAGCAGCTTATCACAGGGTTATGAGCAGTTCTTC,CASSLSQGYEQFF,TRBJ2-1,TRBV7-7,-,-
TGTGCCAGCAGAATGGGACTAGCGGGAGGGTACGAGCAGTACTTC,CASRMGLAGGYEQYF,TRBJ2-7,TRBV27,TRBD2,-
TGTGCCAGCACCCAGACTAGCGTTGTAGGAACCGGGGAGCTGTTTTTT,CASTQTSVVGTGELFF,TRBJ2-2,TRBV6-6,TRBD2,-
TGTGCCAGCAGGCGGGATACGCAGTATTTT,CASRRDTQYF,TRBJ2-3,TRBV28,-,-
TGCAGCGTTCGGGAGGGTGAAAACACCATATATTTT,CSVREGENTIYF,TRBJ1-3,TRBV29-1,-,-
TGTGCCAGCAGCCGCATCATTCTAGACAATGAGCAGTTCTTC,CASSRIILDNEQFF,TRBJ2-1,TRBV7-9,-,-
TGTGCCAGCAGTTTAGTTGCGGGAGCTGGATACGAGCAGTACTTC,CASSLVAGAGYEQYF,TRBJ2-7,TRBV7-9,TRBD2,-
TGCAGCGTCAATAAGGGACAGGGGGCCTATGGCTACACCTTC,CSVNKGQGAYGYTF,TRBJ1-2,TRBV29-1,TRBD1,few
TGCGCCAGCAGGTGGACAGGGCAAGAGACCCAGTACTTC,CASRWTGQETQYF,TRBJ2-5,TRBV5-1,TRBD1,few
TGTGCCAGCAGGACGAGACGACAGGGTAGATACGAGCAGTACTTC,CASRTRRQGRYEQYF,TRBJ2-7,TRBV6-1,TRBD1,-
TGTGCCATCAGTGAGTCGAGAATCTACAACTATGGCTACACCTTC,CAISESRIYNYGYTF,TRBJ1-2,TRBV10-3,-,-
TGTGCCAGTAGCCCTAGGACAGGTTCTAGCACAGATACGCAGTATTTT,CASSPRTGSSTDTQYF,TRBJ2-3,TRBV19,TRBD1,-
TGTGCCAGCAGCGTACTAGCGGGAGGGGGGTACAATGAGCAGTTCTTC,CASSVLAGGGYNEQFF,TRBJ2-1,TRBV11-1,TRBD2,-
TGTGCCAGCAGCTTAGCGGGGGGCACTGAAGCTTTCTTT,CASSLAGGTEAFF,TRBJ1-1,TRBV11-2,-,-
TGTGCCATCAGTGAGTCCGCGTTGACAGGGTACAATGAGCAGTTCTTC,CAISESALTGYNEQFF,TRBJ2-1,TRBV10-3,TRBD1,-
TGCGCCAGCAGCTTGTCGGCAGGGGGCGGCACCGGGGAGCTGTTTTTT,CASSLSAGGGTGELFF,TRBJ2-2,TRBV5-1,TRBD1,few
TGTGCCAGCAGGACTAGCGGGAATGAGCAGTTCTTC,CASRTSGNEQFF,TRBJ2-1,TRBV2,TRBD2,few
TGCGCCAGCAGCTTGGTCGGCTCGACATACAATGAGCAGTTCTTC,CASSLVGSTYNEQFF,TRBJ2-1,TRBV5-1,-,-